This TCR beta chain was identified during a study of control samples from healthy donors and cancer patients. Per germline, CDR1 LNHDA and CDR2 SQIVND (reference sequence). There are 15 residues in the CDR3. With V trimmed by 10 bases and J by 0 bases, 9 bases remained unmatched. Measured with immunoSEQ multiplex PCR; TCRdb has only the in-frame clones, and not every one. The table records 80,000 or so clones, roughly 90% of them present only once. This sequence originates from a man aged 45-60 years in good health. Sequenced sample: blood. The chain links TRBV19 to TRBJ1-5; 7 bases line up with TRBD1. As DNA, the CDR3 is TGTGCCACCGGACAGGACTTCTATAGCAATCAGCCCCAGCATTTT. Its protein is CATGQDFYSNQPQHF.